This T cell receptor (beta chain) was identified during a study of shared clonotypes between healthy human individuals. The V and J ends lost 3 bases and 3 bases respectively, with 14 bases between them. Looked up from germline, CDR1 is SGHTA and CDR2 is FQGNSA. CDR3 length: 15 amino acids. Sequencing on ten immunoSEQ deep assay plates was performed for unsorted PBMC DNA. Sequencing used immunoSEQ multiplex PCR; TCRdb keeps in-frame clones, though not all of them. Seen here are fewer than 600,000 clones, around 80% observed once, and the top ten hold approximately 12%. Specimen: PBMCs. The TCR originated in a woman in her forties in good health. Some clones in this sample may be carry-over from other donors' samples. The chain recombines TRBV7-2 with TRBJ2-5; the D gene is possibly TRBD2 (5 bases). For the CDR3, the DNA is TGTGCCAGCAGCTTGGGCGCGGGTAGAAAAGAGACCCAGTACTTC. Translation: CASSLGAGRKETQYF.